A single sample gave rise to the 27 T cell receptor beta chains below, sequenced in a study of cytomegalovirus exposure and HLA in healthy donors. With 60 Vbeta and 13 Jbeta primers, the PCR was carried out. The method was immunoSEQ multiplex PCR; TCRdb's version includes in-frame clones alone and lacks a portion of them. The data contain about 150,000 clones, 60% to 80% of them seen just once; the ten biggest clones take up roughly 0.68%. Sequenced: PBMCs. The receptors here all came from a male donor in good health and CMV-seronegative.

The chain employs TRBV5-4 and TRBJ2-3; a possible D gene is TRBD1 (6 bases). Germline CDR1 and CDR2: SGHNT and YYREEE (reference sequence). This CDR3 is 15 amino acids long. V lost 0 bases and J 5 bases, leaving 13 bases between the germline ends. The CDR3 region is CASSLGQRGQDTQYF. The CDR3 nucleotides read TGTGCCAGCAGCTTGGGACAGAGGGGACAAGATACGCAGTATTTT.

In this sample, this clone turned up a few times. The J gene is TRBJ2-5, the V gene TRBV30; no firm D call. The ends were cut back, 0 bases at V and 5 bases at J, with 7 bases in the middle. Germline CDR1 and CDR2: GTSNPN and SVGIG (reference sequence). CDR3 length: 12 amino acids. CDR3 sequence: CAWSVTLETQYF. CDR3 coding DNA: TGTGCCTGGAGTGTAACTTTGGAGACCCAGTACTTC.

The CDR3 spells CASSLYNQPQHF. DNA of the CDR3: TGTGCCAGCAGCCTTTACAATCAGCCCCAGCATTTT. This chain uses TRBV7-2 with TRBJ1-5, with D unclear. The CDR3 has 12 residues. In germline, CDR1 is SGHTA, CDR2 FQGNSA. The germline V and J ends were trimmed by 5 bases and 3 bases, with 5 bases remaining between them.

The gene calls are TRBV4-1 and TRBJ2-1; 7 bases agree with TRBD2. V lost 1 base and J lost 4; bases outside the gene matches: 7. The CDR3 sequence is 16 residues long. Germline V gene data show CDR1 as MGHRA and CDR2 as YSYEKL. Here the CDR3 reads CASSQGASGGYNEQFF. The CDR3 DNA is TGCGCCAGCAGCCAAGGGGCTAGCGGTGGGTACAATGAGCAGTTCTTC.

The chain joins TRBV6-1 to TRBJ2-3; 8 bases are a match to TRBD1. This CDR3 contains 14 residues. Looked up from germline, CDR1 is MNHNS and CDR2 is SASEGT. The junction had 3 bases not matched to a gene; V was cut back by 7 bases and J by 0 bases. The CDR3 nucleotides read TGTGCCAGCAAAAGGACAGGGAGCACAGATACGCAGTATTTT. It specifies CASKRTGSTDTQYF.

The chain carries TRBV29-1 and TRBJ2-6; TRBD1 might be the D (6 bases). The CDR3 length is 18 residues. CDR1 and CDR2 from the germline V gene are SQVTM and ANQGSEA. V lost 6 bases, J lost 0 bases, and 21 bases lay in between. This CDR3 reads CSVPKPQGIPSGANVLTF. The CDR3 nucleotides read TGCAGCGTCCCCAAACCACAGGGCATTCCCTCTGGGGCCAACGTCCTGACTTTC.

V usage is TRBV9 and J usage is TRBJ1-2, with a weak D call TRBD1 (6 bases). V was shortened by 0 bases and J by 3 bases, with 12 bases between the two germline ends. Germline V gene lookup returns CDR1 SGDLS and CDR2 YYNGEE. The CDR3 consists of 15 residues. This CDR3 reads CASSVGGQNYYGYTF. In DNA, the CDR3 is TGTGCCAGCAGCGTAGGGGGACAAAACTACTATGGCTACACCTTC.

The genes are TRBV27 and TRBJ1-1; 9 positions agree with TRBD1. V lost 5 bases and J lost 3; bases outside the gene matches: 10. The CDR3 consists of 16 residues. Germline CDR1 MNHEY, CDR2 SMNVEV (reference sequence). The CDR3 protein is CASSAPTGGVYTEAFF. The CDR3 nucleotides read TGTGCCAGCAGTGCCCCGACAGGGGGAGTGTACACTGAAGCTTTCTTT.

The V gene is TRBV5-6, the J gene TRBJ2-3; D ambiguous. Per the germline V gene, CDR1 is SGHDT and CDR2 is YYEEEE. The CDR3 has 11 residues. V shed 3 bases and J shed 8 bases, with 7 bases lying between them. As DNA, the CDR3 is TGTGCCAGCAGCTACCTAGGTACGCAGTATTTT. Encoded protein: CASSYLGTQYF.

The genes are TRBV6-1 and TRBJ1-5, with 8 bases matching TRBD1. Looked up from germline, CDR1 is MNHNS and CDR2 is SASEGT. V shed 7 bases, J shed 6 bases, and the junction held 11 bases outside the gene matches. This CDR3 contains 15 residues. Here the CDR3 DNA reads TGTGCCAGCAAGACGCTGGACAGGGATAGTCAGCCCCAGCATTTT. Amino acid sequence: CASKTLDRDSQPQHF.

This chain connects TRBV2 to TRBJ2-7; TRBD1 might be the D (5 bases). V was cut by 7 bases and J by 8 bases, with 15 bases left in between. Germline CDR1 and CDR2: SNHLY and FYNNEI. This CDR3 has 12 amino acids. This CDR3 is CASTLGVDKQYF. CDR3 coding DNA: TGTGCCAGCACCCTAGGGGTTGATAAGCAGTACTTC.

V usage is TRBV5-4 and J usage is TRBJ1-2, with 8 bases aligning to TRBD1. CDR3 length: 15 residues. Germline V CDR1 and CDR2: SGHNT, YYREEE (reference sequence). V dropped 0 bases and J dropped 4; count of bases not matched to a gene: 5. CDR3 residues: CASSLVLTGAYGYTF. CDR3 coding DNA: TGTGCCAGCAGCTTGGTCCTGACAGGGGCCTATGGCTACACCTTC.

This chain connects TRBV6-1 to TRBJ2-1; perhaps TRBD1 as D (5 bases). V was pared by 0 bases and J by 8 bases, with 11 bases between. The CDR3 loop spans 14 amino acids. The germline V gene has CDR1 MNHNS and CDR2 SASEGT. In DNA, the CDR3 is TGTGCCAGCAGTGAAGCGGAAGGGGCGGATGAGCAGTTCTTC. Translating gives CASSEAEGADEQFF.

This rearrangement joins TRBV27 to TRBJ2-7; TRBD1 is a possible D gene (6 bases). This CDR3 has 13 amino acids. From germline, CDR1 is MNHEY and CDR2 SMNVEV (reference sequence). This CDR3 reads CAAGAGASYEQYF. Here the CDR3 DNA reads TGTGCAGCAGGGGCAGGGGCCTCCTACGAGCAGTACTTC.

V usage is TRBV30 and J usage is TRBJ1-1, with 11 bases lining up with TRBD1. This CDR3 comprises 16 residues. V was clipped by 4 bases and J by 3 bases; unmatched bases: 10. Germline CDR1 reads GTSNPN; CDR2 reads SVGIG (reference sequence). This CDR3 reads CAWTRGTGGLDTEAFF. CDR3 DNA sequence: TGTGCCTGGACTCGTGGGACAGGGGGATTAGACACTGAAGCTTTCTTT. Based on the CDR3 plus reference TRBV30 and TRBJ1-1, the full variable domain is SQTIHQWPATLVQPVGSPLSLECTVEGTSNPNLYWYRQAAGRGLQLLFYSVGIGQISSEVPQNLSASRPQDRQFILSSKKLLLSDSGFYLCAWTRGTGGLDTEAFFGQGTRLTVV.

The chain couples TRBV5-4 to TRBJ2-5; 13 nucleotides align to TRBD2. The germline V gene encodes CDR1 SGHNT and CDR2 YYREEE (reference sequence). Trimming cost V 0 bases and J 2 bases; bases outside gene matches: 1. This CDR3 spans 16 amino acids. As DNA, the CDR3 is TGTGCCAGCAGCTTGGGACTAGCGGGGGGACAAGAGACCCAGTACTTC. It encodes CASSLGLAGGQETQYF.

The table lists this clone with a count of one. The chain combines TRBV30 with TRBJ2-3; 9 nucleotides agree with TRBD2. V dropped 3 bases and J dropped 6; count of bases not matched to a gene: 13. CDR3 length equals 16 residues. The germline V gene encodes CDR1 GTSNPN and CDR2 SVGIG (reference sequence). The CDR3 nucleotides read TGTGCCTGGAGCACCGGGACTAGCTCCGGGGGGGATACGCAGTATTTT. It codes for CAWSTGTSSGGDTQYF.

The rearrangement uses TRBV6-5 and TRBJ1-5; 7 nucleotides agree with TRBD1. The CDR3 contains 15 residues. Germline CDR1 MNHEY, CDR2 SVGAGI. Losses at the gene ends were 6 bases for V and 5 bases for J; bases not matched to a gene: 10. As DNA, the CDR3 is TGTGCCAGCAGCTCCGACAGGGATGGCGATCAGCCCCAGCATTTT. Translated: CASSSDRDGDQPQHF.

To note about this clone: One end of the junction fails to match germline, which may point to a read error. As DNA, the CDR3 is TGTTCCAGCAGCTTAACAGGGGAAGTCTGGGACACTGAAGCTTTCTTT. This translates into CSSSLTGEVWDTEAFF. The J gene is TRBJ1-1, the V gene TRBV7-9; TRBD1 aligns across 7 bases. Per germline, CDR1 SEHNR and CDR2 FQNEAQ (reference sequence). CDR3 size: 16 residues.

This chain uses TRBV18 with TRBJ2-1; perhaps TRBD2 as D (6 bases). CDR1 KGHSH and CDR2 LQKENI come from the germline V gene. Trimming removed 6 bases from V and 0 bases from J, with 12 bases in between. This CDR3 has 15 amino acids. The CDR3: CASSALADSYNEQFF. The CDR3 DNA reads as TGTGCCAGCTCTGCTTTAGCGGACTCCTACAATGAGCAGTTCTTC. Filled out from reference TRBV18 and TRBJ2-1, the complete variable domain reads NAGVMQNPRHLVRRRGQEARLRCSPMKGHSHVYWYRQLPEEGLKFMVYLQKENIIDESGMPKERFSAEFPKEGPSILRIQQVVRGDSAAYFCASSALADSYNEQFFGPGTRLTVL.

The genes are TRBV18 and TRBJ1-1, with 9 bases lining up with TRBD1. The V segment lost 2 bases and the J segment 2 bases; nucleotides outside the gene matches: 3. Germline V gives CDR1 KGHSH, CDR2 LQKENI. This CDR3 has 15 amino acids. This CDR3 is CASSPMTGGNTEAFF. CDR3 coding DNA: TGTGCCAGCTCACCAATGACAGGGGGAAACACTGAAGCTTTCTTT.

This clone was observed once. This rearrangement joins TRBV6-1 to TRBJ1-4; D is ambiguous. The CDR3 has 15 amino acids. Trimming took 0 bases from V and 4 from J, leaving 9 bases between them. Looked up from germline, CDR1 is MNHNS and CDR2 is SASEGT. The CDR3 spells CASSEANSINEKLFF. In DNA form, the CDR3 reads TGTGCCAGCAGTGAAGCAAACAGCATTAATGAAAAACTGTTTTTT.

CDR3 sequence: CASSPGQGRNSPLHF. DNA for the CDR3: TGTGCCAGCAGCCCGGGACAGGGGCGGAATTCACCCCTCCACTTT. The chain carries TRBV7-2 and TRBJ1-6; TRBD1 matches at 10 bases. There are 15 residues in the CDR3. V gave up 5 bases and J gave up 7 bases; unmatched junction bases: 5. Germline CDR1 reads SGHTA; CDR2 reads FQGNSA.

This clone was recorded only once. The rearrangement joins TRBV15 to TRBJ1-5; no clear D gene. In germline, CDR1 is LNHNV, CDR2 YYDKDF (reference sequence). V lost 0 bases and J 4 bases, leaving 10 bases between the germline ends. The CDR3 length is 15 residues. CDR3 amino acids: CATSRDTEQNQPQHF. CDR3 coding DNA: TGTGCCACCAGCAGAGATACAGAACAGAATCAGCCCCAGCATTTT.

The rearrangement joins TRBV4-3 to TRBJ2-3; D might be TRBD1 (5 bases). Trimming removed 0 bases at V and 0 bases at J, with 13 bases between. The CDR3 is made up of 17 amino acids. Germline V gene data show CDR1 as LGHNA and CDR2 as YSLEER. The CDR3 DNA reads TGCGCCAGCAGCCAAGATGACAGCAGGTTCAGCACAGATACGCAGTATTTT. This encodes CASSQDDSRFSTDTQYF.

The sample holds one count of this clone. V is TRBV5-1 and J is TRBJ2-1; a possible D gene is TRBD1 (5 bases). This CDR3 contains 15 residues. With 4 bases removed from V and 3 bases from J, the gap between germline ends came to 14 bases. CDR1 SGHRS and CDR2 YFSETQ come from the germline V gene. Written as DNA, the CDR3 is TGCGCCAGCAGCCTCCAGGGTCTCAACTACAATGAGCAGTTCTTC. Translated: CASSLQGLNYNEQFF.

This rearrangement joins TRBV5-4 to TRBJ1-2, with D possibly being TRBD1 (6 bases). The CDR3 runs 14 residues. Germline V gene lookup returns CDR1 SGHNT and CDR2 YYREEE (reference sequence). Trimming pared 4 bases from V and 4 bases from J, leaving 14 bases between. Here the CDR3 reads CASSQKTGVYGYTF. DNA for the CDR3: TGTGCCAGCAGCCAGAAGACAGGAGTCTATGGCTACACCTTC.